Described below is a single TCR beta chain sequence and its context. This entry belongs to a study of blood T cell repertoires in COVID-19. In the study overall: Italy, Spain and the United States were the sources of the convalescent and acute COVID-19 samples. In each case, the material was cDNA or gDNA derived from T cells, B-cell-depleted T cells, or PBMCs.

In the authors' methods: It was from reference gene primer amplification that nucleated cell counts were estimated. TCRdb's copy holds only in-frame clones and misses some; the assay was immunoSEQ multiplex PCR. From that table come the V and J calls and clone size; the DNA was used to work out D and trimming. The table records under 200,000 clones, roughly 85% of them present only once. Sample: peripheral blood. The receptor comes from a man between 60 and 75 years old with active or convalescent COVID-19.

The CDR3 here is CSVERTGGMETQYF. CDR3 nucleotide sequence: TGCAGCGTTGAAAGGACAGGGGGGATGGAGACCCAGTACTTC. This rearrangement joins TRBV29-1 to TRBJ2-5; 10 bases map to TRBD1. V lost 2 bases and J lost 5; bases outside the gene matches: 5. This CDR3 is 14 amino acids long. Germline V gene lookup returns CDR1 SQVTM and CDR2 ANQGSEA.